These 7 T cell receptor beta chains originate from one sample sequenced in a study of beta chain features in type 1 diabetes. Expressed TCRB transcripts were sequenced, since all the RNA that had been isolated was reverse transcribed. Assay: immunoSEQ multiplex PCR; the TCRdb copy retains only in-frame clones and omits some. The sample records 350,000 to 450,000 clones, less than 15% being singletons. Material: naive CD4+ T cells from blood. All receptors derive from a woman aged 18-30 years in good health.

This clone has a handful of counts. The V gene is TRBV4-1, the J gene TRBJ2-7, with 7 bases matching TRBD1. Germline V gene data show CDR1 as MGHRA and CDR2 as YSYEKL. The CDR3 runs to 14 residues. V trimming: 4 bases; J trimming: 3 bases; junction bases outside the gene matches: 6. CDR3 coding DNA: TGCGCCAGCAGCCGACCGGGACAGAGCTACGAGCAGTACTTC. Its protein is CASSRPGQSYEQYF.

This clone came up a few times. V is TRBV11-3 and J is TRBJ2-5, with D tentatively TRBD1 (6 bases). Germline V CDR1 and CDR2: SGHNT, YENEEA. The V and J ends lost 7 bases and 1 base respectively, with 7 bases between them. The CDR3 has 12 residues. The DNA for the CDR3 is TGTGCCAGCAACAGGGTCCAAGAGACCCAGTACTTC. Amino acids: CASNRVQETQYF.

The DNA for the CDR3 is TGTGCCAGCAGTTTAGGGCTAGGAGGGCCGTATACGCAGTATTTT. Encoded protein: CASSLGLGGPYTQYF. The V gene is TRBV28, the J gene TRBJ2-3; maybe TRBD2 (6 bases). Between the trimmed V and J ends, which lost 2 bases and 7 bases, there was a span of 16 bases. The length of the CDR3 is 15 residues. Germline V gene data show CDR1 as MDHEN and CDR2 as SYDVKM.

The chain uses TRBV5-1 and TRBJ1-1; a possible D gene is TRBD1 (5 bases). The CDR3 consists of 14 residues. The V gene's germline CDR1 is SGHRS and CDR2 YFSETQ. The V end lost 4 bases, the J end lost 5 bases, and 15 bases lay between the germline ends. The CDR3 nucleotides read TGCGCCAGCAGCCCGGGGACGGAGGGGACTGAAGCTTTCTTT. Translation: CASSPGTEGTEAFF.

The sample holds a few counts of this clone. The V call is TRBV7-2, the J call TRBJ2-5, with 9 nucleotides matching TRBD1. Germline V lookup: CDR1 SGHTA, CDR2 FQGNSA. The CDR3 runs to 14 residues. J was trimmed by 4 bases and V by 5 bases; bases with no gene match: 5. CDR3 sequence reads: CASSAGTGRETQYF. For the CDR3, the DNA is TGTGCCAGCAGCGCCGGGACAGGGAGAGAGACCCAGTACTTC.

The rearrangement joins TRBV9 to TRBJ1-1; unclear D gene. The CDR3 runs to 14 residues. Trimming cost V 0 bases and J 1 base, with 7 bases left between them. Germline V CDR1 and CDR2: SGDLS, YYNGEE. CDR3: CASSVEPENTEAFF. Written as DNA, the CDR3 is TGTGCCAGCAGCGTAGAACCAGAGAACACTGAAGCTTTCTTT.

The chain couples TRBV6-5 to TRBJ2-7, with 7 bases that match TRBD1. This CDR3 contains 15 residues. Germline CDR1 MNHEY, CDR2 SVGAGI. V lost 7 bases and J lost 0; bases outside the gene matches: 9. The CDR3 DNA sequence: TGTGCCAGCACCGAGGGGGCGCGGGTCTCCTACGAGCAGTACTTC. It codes for CASTEGARVSYEQYF.